Listed here are 5 T cell receptor beta chains from one sample, sequenced in a study of T cells in Graves' hyperthyroidism and ophthalmopathy (dated by TCRdb to between 2017 and 2020). Receptor libraries were prepared by multiplex PCR. Instrument used: Illumina HiSeq 2000. The TCR beta CDR3 regions were amplified from RNA transcripts. The TCR CDR3 was subjected to a first round of RT-PCR using the HTBI primer set and the Qiagen OneStep RT-PCR kit. Clones were called with MiXCR by TCRdb after fastp trimmed the public reads at Q25, and only in-frame beta chains were retained. CDR3 protein sequences are deduplicated, and each keeps its most common genes and DNA. The sample table shows under 350,000 distinct CDR3 sequences, and around a fifth are seen once. Of the sample, roughly 52% is held by the ten largest clones. The sample was blood. These receptors originate from a woman in her forties or fifties with Graves' hyperthyroidism.

The chain joins TRBV9 to TRBJ1-1; D is possibly TRBD1 (6 bases). The CDR3 is made up of 18 amino acids. Germline CDR1 and CDR2: SGDLS and YYNGEE. Trimming took off 3 bases at V and 0 bases at J, with 21 bases between the two ends. The DNA for the CDR3 is TGTGCCAGCAGCGGACGCGTCTATATGACAGGAGTGAACACTGAAGCTTTCTTT. It is translated as CASSGRVYMTGVNTEAFF.

A few counts support this clonotype. The J gene is TRBJ1-6, the V gene TRBV6-1, with D perhaps matching TRBD1 (5 bases). The CDR3 is 16 amino acids. Germline CDR1 MNHNS, CDR2 SASEGT. The V and J ends lost 5 bases and 9 bases respectively, with 20 bases between them. CDR3 loop: CASSRQGLGQGSPLHF. In nucleotides, the CDR3 is TGTGCCAGCAGTCGACAAGGCCTTGGACAAGGTTCACCCCTCCACTTT.

The chain uses TRBV12-3 or TRBV12-4 and TRBJ1-3; D is uncertain. The CDR3 is 11 amino acids. Trimming removed 5 bases from V and 5 bases from J, with 4 bases in between. The CDR3 DNA reads as TGTGCCAGCAGTCCCCGAAACACCATATATTTT. It is translated as CASSPRNTIYF.

The table lists this clonotype with many counts. V usage is TRBV7-2 and J usage is TRBJ2-7; TRBD1 is a possible D gene (6 bases). The V and J ends lost 3 bases and 2 bases respectively, with 20 bases between them. Looked up from germline, CDR1 is SGHTA and CDR2 is FQGNSA. The CDR3 is 17 residues long. The CDR3 region is CASSFSGRGQSTYEQYF. The CDR3 DNA reads as TGTGCCAGCAGCTTTTCGGGGAGAGGACAGTCGACCTACGAGCAGTACTTC.

In its sample, this clonotype was seen many times. The rearrangement uses TRBV28 and TRBJ2-7; tentative D call: TRBD1 (5 bases). Between the trimmed V and J ends, which lost 3 bases and 1 base, there was a span of 7 bases. The CDR3 consists of 13 residues. Germline assignment: CDR1 MDHEN and CDR2 SYDVKM. The CDR3 protein is CASSLDTSYEQYF. In nucleotides, the CDR3 is TGTGCCAGCAGTTTGGACACTTCCTACGAGCAGTACTTC. Filled out from reference TRBV28 and TRBJ2-7, the complete variable domain reads DVKVTQSSRYLVKRTGEKVFLECVQDMDHENMFWYRQDPGLGLRLIYFSYDVKMKEKGDIPEGYSVSREKKERFSLILESASTNQTSMYLCASSLDTSYEQYFGPGTRLTVT.